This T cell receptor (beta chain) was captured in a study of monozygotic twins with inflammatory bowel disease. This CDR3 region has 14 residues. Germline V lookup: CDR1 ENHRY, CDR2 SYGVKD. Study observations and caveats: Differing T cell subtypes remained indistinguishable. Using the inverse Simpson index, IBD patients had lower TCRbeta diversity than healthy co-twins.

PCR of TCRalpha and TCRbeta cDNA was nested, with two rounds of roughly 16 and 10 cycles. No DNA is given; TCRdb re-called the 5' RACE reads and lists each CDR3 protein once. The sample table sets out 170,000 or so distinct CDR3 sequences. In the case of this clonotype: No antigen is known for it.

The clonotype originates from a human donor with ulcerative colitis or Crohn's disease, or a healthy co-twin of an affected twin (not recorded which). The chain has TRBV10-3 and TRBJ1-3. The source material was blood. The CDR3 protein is CAIILPSSTNTIYF.